This TCR beta chain was observed in a study of cytomegalovirus exposure and HLA in healthy donors. Study-wide points: In a later analysis, an Asian-associated ancestry cluster reportedly showed fewer N-insertions than the roughly 710-donor mean. A missense variant in DCLRE1C was later tied to TCR beta V- and J-gene trimming.

A note on this clone: Its antigen is unknown.

Primers included in the PCR were 60 Vbeta and 13 Jbeta primers. The protocol was immunoSEQ multiplex PCR, while the TCRdb copy is restricted to in-frame clones and leaves out a portion. Found here are 200,000 or so clones, about 86% of them singletons; the top ten hold around 2%. The ends lost 0 bases at V and 2 bases at J; junction bases unmatched: 3. Germline V CDR1 and CDR2: SGHRS, YFSETQ. The CDR3 length is 15 residues. The source of this sequence is a young woman in good health and CMV-seropositive. Source material: PBMCs. J is TRBJ2-3 and V is TRBV5-1, with 7 nucleotides matching TRBD2. In DNA, the CDR3 is TGCGCCAGCAGCTTGGGGGGACTAACCACAGATACGCAGTATTTT. This codes for CASSLGGLTTDTQYF.